These 29 T cell receptor beta chains originate from one sample sequenced in a study of blood T cells in healthy people across ages. Combining a sample-barcoded 5' primer with a J-beta primer mix, a second PCR ran for roughly 7 to 11 cycles. TCRdb re-called the 5' RACE reads with MiXCR, one entry per CDR3 protein. The profile shows around 650,000 distinct CDR3 sequences, roughly 30% of them singletons. Sequencing was performed on blood. These receptors were obtained from a woman older than 75 in good health.

This chain links TRBV20-1 with TRBJ2-5; D is undetermined. Germline V gene lookup returns CDR1 DFQATT and CDR2 SNEGSKA (reference sequence). This CDR3 has 14 residues. Trimming cost V 1 base and J 5 bases, with 14 bases left between them. The CDR3, as DNA: TGCAGTGCTAGAGGACGCCTTACAGAGGAGACCCAGTACTTC. Translating it yields CSARGRLTEETQYF.

Worth noting for this clonotype: One base away lies a much larger clone, so this may be a sequencing read error. This rearrangement joins TRBV29-1 to TRBJ2-3; no firm D call. The CDR3 runs 13 residues. Germline CDR1 and CDR2: SQVTM and ANQGSEA. V gave up 7 bases and J gave up 6 bases, with 17 bases separating them. This CDR3 is CSAGMIGHDTQYF. The CDR3 DNA sequence: TGCAGCGCGGGCATGATTGGCCATGATACGCAGTATTTT.

This clonotype was detected only a few times. The genes are TRBV2 and TRBJ1-4, with a weak D call TRBD1 (5 bases). The germline V gene encodes CDR1 SNHLY and CDR2 FYNNEI. The CDR3 length is 18 residues. V dropped 3 bases and J dropped 7 bases, with 24 bases sitting between them. Here the CDR3 DNA reads TGTGCCAGCAGTGACGAGGGGATCCGGGAGTTTATTGGTGAAAAACTGTTTTTT. Protein sequence: CASSDEGIREFIGEKLFF.

This clonotype was recorded at least ten times. This CDR3 reads CSARGGGRGQYYGYTF. Here the CDR3 DNA reads TGCAGTGCTAGAGGAGGGGGTAGGGGACAGTACTATGGCTACACCTTC. This sequence joins TRBV20-1 and TRBJ1-2; 7 nucleotides match TRBD1. V shed 1 base, J shed 3 bases, and the junction held 11 bases outside the gene matches. The CDR3 loop spans 16 amino acids. CDR1 and CDR2 (germline): DFQATT, SNEGSKA (reference sequence).

This clonotype was seen ten or more times. The chain uses TRBV20-1 and TRBJ2-1; 7 bases are shared with TRBD1. The CDR3 loop spans 11 amino acids. Germline V gene data show CDR1 as DFQATT and CDR2 as SNEGSKA (reference sequence). Written as DNA, the CDR3 is TGCAGGCTACAAGGGGGCGGAAAGCAGTTCTTC. Residues: CRLQGGGKQFF.

The rearrangement uses TRBV2 and TRBJ1-2; possible D gene TRBD1, 5 bases. The CDR3 runs 15 residues. Germline CDR1 reads SNHLY; CDR2 reads FYNNEI. Trimming shortened V by 1 base and J by 1 base, and 10 bases separated the two germline ends. The CDR3 protein is CASSEEDGGNYGYTF. The CDR3 DNA reads as TGTGCCAGCAGTGAAGAAGACGGGGGTAACTATGGCTACACCTTC. The full variable domain, completed using reference TRBV2 and TRBJ1-2, is EPEVTQTPSHQVTQMGQEVILRCVPISNHLYFYWYRQILGQKVEFLVSFYNNEISEKSEIFDDQFSVERPDGSNFTLKIRSTKLEDSAMYFCASSEEDGGNYGYTFGSGTRLTVV.

To note about this clonotype: This may arise from a read error, as a much more abundant clone is one base away. This chain joins TRBV30 and TRBJ2-7; 8 positions match TRBD1. This CDR3 spans 14 amino acids. Germline-derived CDR1 and CDR2 are GTSNPN and SVGIG (reference sequence). The ends lost 1 base at V and 4 bases at J; junction bases unmatched: 6. The chain's CDR3 is CAWSGGQGAYEQYF. CDR3 coding DNA: TGTGCCTGGAGTGGAGGGCAGGGGGCTTACGAGCAGTACTTC. The full variable domain, with the rest looked up from reference TRBV30 and TRBJ2-7, is SQTIHQWPATLVQPVGSPLSLECTVEGTSNPNLYWYRQAAGRGLQLLFYSVGIGQISSEVPQNLSASRPQDRQFILSSKKLLLSDSGFYLCAWSGGQGAYEQYFGPGTRLTVT.

The rearrangement uses TRBV7-9 and TRBJ1-4, with a weak D call TRBD1 (6 bases). The CDR3 has 14 residues. The V gene's germline CDR1 is SEHNR and CDR2 FQNEAQ (reference sequence). Trimming removed 5 bases at V and 8 bases at J, with 15 bases between. The CDR3: CASSLDRIAEKLFF. CDR3 DNA: TGTGCCAGCAGCCTGGACAGAATCGCGGAAAAACTGTTTTTT.

This clonotype was observed at least ten times. The chain couples TRBV6-2 or TRBV6-3 to TRBJ1-2; unclear D gene. Germline assignment: CDR1 MNHEY and CDR2 SVGEGT. With 7 bases removed from V and 5 bases from J, the gap between germline ends came to 14 bases. This CDR3 contains 13 residues. CDR3 region: CASTRAGNYGYTF. The CDR3 coding sequence is TGTGCCAGCACCCGAGCGGGGAATTATGGCTACACCTTC.

This clonotype occurred once. This may be a read error, as it is one base from a much larger clone. J is TRBJ2-1 and V is TRBV7-6, with D possibly being TRBD1 (5 bases). Trimming left V 3 bases short and J 6 bases short, with 9 bases between. Looked up from germline, CDR1 is SGHVS and CDR2 is FNYEAQ. The CDR3 extends over 13 amino acids. CDR3 bases: TGTGCCAGCAGCTTCGCTACAGGCAATGAGCAGTTCTTC. This encodes CASSFATGNEQFF.

This clonotype was recorded many times. The chain uses TRBV10-3 and TRBJ1-1; D perhaps matches TRBD1 (6 bases). Trimming cost V 10 bases and J 2 bases, with 20 bases left between them. The CDR3 is made up of 15 amino acids. From germline, CDR1 is ENHRY and CDR2 SYGVKD. In DNA, the CDR3 is TGTGCCACCCAAAGCGGGGGCCCTTATAACACTGAAGCTTTCTTT. Translating it yields CATQSGGPYNTEAFF.

This clonotype was seen repeatedly, ten times or more. V usage is TRBV14 and J usage is TRBJ2-7; D remains unclear. Germline CDR1 reads SGHDN; CDR2 reads FVKESK. The CDR3 contains 13 residues. Trimming took off 1 base at V and 3 bases at J, with 7 bases between the two ends. CDR3 in amino acids: CASSQVPGYEQYF. CDR3 nucleotides: TGTGCCAGCAGCCAAGTTCCCGGCTACGAGCAGTACTTC.

This clonotype was counted ten times or more. This chain links TRBV28 with TRBJ2-5; D perhaps matches TRBD1 (6 bases). The CDR3 is 14 amino acids. Looked up from germline, CDR1 is MDHEN and CDR2 is SYDVKM. Trimming shortened V by 6 bases and J by 2 bases, and 13 bases separated the two germline ends. Here the CDR3 DNA reads TGTGCCAGCAGAAAACGGACAGTACAAGAGACCCAGTACTTC. Its protein product is CASRKRTVQETQYF.

V usage is TRBV13 and J usage is TRBJ1-1, with D possibly being TRBD1 (6 bases). The CDR3 is 13 amino acids. V lost 11 bases and J lost 3, with 16 bases in between. Germline CDR1 and CDR2: PRHDT and FYEKMQ (reference sequence). The CDR3 coding sequence is TGTGCCGCCTCGTGGAGGGGGGACACTGAAGCTTTCTTT. Translating gives CAASWRGDTEAFF.

This clonotype was found many times. The chain carries TRBV7-3 and TRBJ2-1; 7 nucleotides match TRBD2. V trimming: 5 bases; J trimming: 12 bases; junction bases outside the gene matches: 10. The CDR3 has 13 residues. CDR1 and CDR2 (germline): SGHTA, FQGTGA. The CDR3 coding sequence is TGTGCCAGCAGCGGCTCGGGGCGGGAGCCGCAGTTCTTC. Amino acids: CASSGSGREPQFF.

This clonotype was counted a single time. A much larger clone lies a single base off, so this may be a read error. The chain links TRBV9 to TRBJ2-4; TRBD2 matches at 8 bases. The J call may not be correct, given that the DNA end is closer to TRBJ2-7. The CDR3 consists of 17 residues. CDR1 and CDR2 (germline): SGDLS, YYNGEE. Here the CDR3 reads CASSVATGGAGDHEQYF. The CDR3 DNA reads TGTGCCAGCAGCGTAGCTACGGGGGGGGCAGGGGACCACGAGCAGTACTTC.

This clonotype was seen at least ten times. V usage is TRBV10-3 and J usage is TRBJ2-7, with D possibly matching TRBD2 (6 bases). From germline, CDR1 is ENHRY and CDR2 SYGVKD. Deletions cut 0 bases from V and 2 bases from J, with 11 bases between. The CDR3 extends over 15 amino acids. CDR3 loop: CAISESGGETYEQYF. In nucleotides, the CDR3 is TGTGCCATCAGTGAGTCGGGCGGGGAGACCTACGAGCAGTACTTC.

Concerning this clonotype itself: Since the CDR3 does not end with the conserved phenylalanine or tryptophan, this likely comes from a read error. The chain is built from TRBV5-1 and TRBJ1-1, with 8 positions matching TRBD1. The CDR3 extends over 16 amino acids. Germline V gene data show CDR1 as SGHRS and CDR2 as YFSETQ. J gave up 0 bases and V 10 bases, and 14 bases lay outside the gene matches. The CDR3 DNA follows: TGCGCCGGCACTTTGGGGGCAGGGGGCTTGAACACTGAAGCTTTCTGT. Its protein product is CAGTLGAGGLNTEAFC.

V is TRBV20-1 and J is TRBJ2-7; 7 bases map to TRBD1. The CDR3 totals 15 residues. V was pared by 2 bases and J by 6 bases, with 13 bases of the junction left unmatched. Germline CDR1 reads DFQATT; CDR2 reads SNEGSKA (reference sequence). The CDR3 here is CSARLQTGFMGEQYF. The DNA of the CDR3 is TGCAGTGCTAGACTACAGACAGGGTTTATGGGCGAGCAGTACTTC.

Ten or more counts support this clonotype. This rearrangement joins TRBV25-1 to TRBJ2-7, with D tentatively TRBD1 (6 bases). The CDR3 contains 15 residues. The V end lost 3 bases, the J end lost 2 bases, and 14 bases lay between the germline ends. Germline V lookup: CDR1 MGHDK, CDR2 SYGVNS. The CDR3 sequence: CASSETLTGPYEQYF. CDR3 coding DNA: TGTGCCAGCAGTGAGACCCTGACAGGCCCCTACGAGCAGTACTTC.

Only a few counts were recorded for this clonotype. J is TRBJ1-2 and V is TRBV7-2; D remains unclear. Trimming cost V 1 base and J 8 bases, with 14 bases left between them. There are 14 residues in the CDR3. Germline CDR1 SGHTA, CDR2 FQGNSA. The CDR3 DNA reads TGTGCCAGCAGCTTAGTTGACAACCTGGGGGGCTACACCTTC. Translating gives CASSLVDNLGGYTF.

This clonotype was picked up many times. CDR3: CASSAPQGREQFF. The CDR3 DNA reads as TGTGCCAGCAGCGCCCCCCAAGGGCGGGAGCAGTTCTTC. J is TRBJ2-1 and V is TRBV9; D uncertain. CDR1 is SGDLS and CDR2 is YYNGEE in the germline V gene. The V end was cut by 3 bases, the J end by 10 bases, with 14 bases between. This CDR3 spans 13 amino acids.

This clonotype was recorded many times. This chain joins TRBV30 and TRBJ2-5, with 11 positions matching TRBD1. V lost 2 bases, J lost 4 bases, and 9 bases stayed unmatched. This CDR3 has 16 residues. The germline gives CDR1 GTSNPN, CDR2 SVGIG (reference sequence). The CDR3 spells CAWSTFGQGARETQYF. The CDR3 nucleotides read TGTGCCTGGAGTACCTTCGGACAGGGGGCTAGAGAGACCCAGTACTTC. The entire variable domain, with the rest obtained from reference TRBV30 and TRBJ2-5, is as follows: SQTIHQWPATLVQPVGSPLSLECTVEGTSNPNLYWYRQAAGRGLQLLFYSVGIGQISSEVPQNLSASRPQDRQFILSSKKLLLSDSGFYLCAWSTFGQGARETQYFGPGTRLLVL.

The table lists this clonotype with many counts. J is TRBJ2-3 and V is TRBV6-6; 9 bases are shared with TRBD2. Germline V gives CDR1 MNHNY, CDR2 SVGAGI (reference sequence). After removal of 0 bases from V and 4 bases from J, the junction contained 5 bases not matched to a gene. The CDR3 covers 16 residues. Here the CDR3 DNA reads TGTGCCAGCAGTTACTCGGCGGGGGGGCCTTCAGATACGCAGTATTTT. It translates to CASSYSAGGPSDTQYF.

This clonotype has only a few counts. The chain combines TRBV3-1 with TRBJ1-4; D is possibly TRBD1 (5 bases). Trimming cost V 3 bases and J 8 bases, with 13 bases left between them. Germline V gene data show CDR1 as LGHDT and CDR2 as YNNKEL (reference sequence). This CDR3 has 14 residues. For the CDR3, the DNA is TGTGCCAGCAGCCATCGGGGCGAAGGGGAAAAACTGTTTTTT. As protein: CASSHRGEGEKLFF.

Remarks on this clonotype: This may arise from a read error, as a much more abundant clone is one base away. J is TRBJ1-1 and V is TRBV12-3 or TRBV12-4; 8 bases are a match to TRBD1. After removal of 6 bases from V and 6 bases from J, the junction contained 6 bases not matched to a gene. This CDR3 is built from 13 residues. CDR3 in DNA: TGTGCCAGCAGCCCGTGGACAGGGTCTGAAGCTTTCTTT. Its translation: CASSPWTGSEAFF.

The rearrangement links TRBV7-2 to TRBJ2-1; D not resolved. The germline V gene has CDR1 SGHTA and CDR2 FQGNSA. This CDR3 comprises 11 residues. CDR3 sequence reads: CVRSSFDEQFF. The CDR3 DNA is TGTGTCCGCAGCTCGTTCGATGAGCAGTTCTTC. The full variable domain, its missing parts supplied by reference TRBV7-2 and TRBJ2-1, is GAGVSQSPSNKVTEKGKDVELRCDPISGHTALYWYRQSLGQGLEFLIYFQGNSAPDKSGLPSDRFSAERTGGSVSTLTIQRTQQEDSAVYLCVRSSFDEQFFGPGTRLTVL.

As for this clonotype: This could be a read error, since a much larger clone is one nucleotide away. The V call is TRBV5-1, the J call TRBJ1-1; no clear D gene. The CDR3 covers 13 residues. The germline V gene encodes CDR1 SGHRS and CDR2 YFSETQ. This CDR3 reads CAGSLDPNTEAFF. The CDR3, as DNA: TGCGCCGGCAGCTTGGACCCGAACACTGAAGCTTTCTTT.

As regards this clonotype: The CDR3 does not end in the conserved phenylalanine or tryptophan, so this is likely a read error. The chain combines TRBV4-1 with TRBJ2-3; 15 bases map to TRBD2. The CDR3 length is 22 residues. Germline values: CDR1 MGHRA, CDR2 YSYEKL. V shed 4 bases, J shed 1 base, and the junction held 18 bases outside the gene matches. The CDR3 region has the DNA TGCGCCAGCAGCCTCGGACTAGCGGGAGGGCCGAGGATGTTGGTTGGCACAGATACGCAGTATTTG. This gives the protein CASSLGLAGGPRMLVGTDTQYL.